This record concerns one T cell receptor (beta chain) sequence. Antigen unknown. Germline assignment: CDR1 SGHAT and CDR2 FQNNGV. Trimming cost V 6 bases and J 5 bases, with 10 bases left between them. CDR3 length equals 12 residues. This entry is derived from a study of T-cell reconstitution after alpha-beta-depleted transplantation in children. Study-level points and caveats: One year post-transplant, T-cell counts and diversity were largely derived from T cells produced anew.

This sample's TCRbeta library carried unique molecular identifier barcodes. MiXCR, run by TCRdb on the PCR reads, gives a single entry per CDR3 protein. This table holds hundreds of thousands of distinct CDR3 sequences, roughly 11% found once. The source of this sequence is a child in the first two years of life with acute myeloid leukemia, due to receive a stem cell transplant. This specimen was PBMCs, taken before TCRalphabeta/CD19-depleted stem cell transplant. The genes are TRBV11-2 and TRBJ2-5; unclear D gene. CDR3 in amino acids: CASSHSKETQYF. CDR3 nucleotides: TGTGCCAGCAGTCACTCCAAGGAGACCCAGTACTTC.